This T cell receptor beta chain is drawn from a study of cytomegalovirus exposure and HLA in healthy donors (dated by TCRdb to 2016 to 2017). Broadly, across the study: According to a later analysis, one platform produced both the roughly 110 validation repertoires and the 700 or so repertoires of the first cohort. In addition to the first cohort of 666 subjects, a separate validation cohort of about 120 different subjects was used. To predict cytomegalovirus infection status, the study combined high-throughput TCR immunosequencing, statistical association of individual TCRs with disease status, and machine learning. The study was designed to test whether signatures of past pathogen exposure could be identified by cataloging public T cell receptors. The paper's findings and limits, for the study overall: A later analysis found that TCRs clustered in the first cohort also tended to co-occur in the 120 validation repertoires, with more than 90% of cluster scores above 0. In vitro tests confirmed that a few of the cytomegalovirus-associated TCR beta chains recognize cytomegalovirus antigens. A later analysis lacked HLA typing for the validation cohort, so it scored co-occurrence in that cohort across all 120 repertoires. According to the authors, the approach could potentially be generalized to other disease states and immunological phenotypes. Cytomegalovirus status was reported to be diagnosed by the classifier with high specificity and sensitivity in both the original and validation cohorts. While some public TCRs were present in many individuals, most TCR sequences turned up only very rarely across donors. A total of fewer than 200 TCR beta chains were listed by the study as associated with cytomegalovirus.

Concerning this clone: Its antigen has not been determined. Base qualities are not recorded, but no much larger clone differs from it by a single base.

Libraries came from the immunoSEQ multiplex PCR assay. As for the original processing: To diagnose cytomegalovirus status from the catalog of TCR beta chain sequences, a statistical classification framework was built. Here the immuneACCESS table is served through TCRdb, limited to in-frame sequences with V and J called. Missing clones are a known gap in these copies; in checked studies unresolved V genes cover under half, and the rest lacks a known reason. V and J calls and clone size follow that table, whereas D and trimming were derived from the DNA. Present in this sample are about 74,000 clones, over 85% of which were seen just once. The top ten hold around 1.5% of the sample. Looking up the germline V gene (reference sequence) yields CDR1 SGHNT and CDR2 YYREEE. The CDR3 measures 15 amino acids from cysteine to phenylalanine. Only the CDR3 DNA is retained, 45 bases long and in frame from the first base. V is shortened by 4 bases, J by 5 bases, and the region joining them spans 18 bases.

The donors belonged to the validation cohort of around 110 subjects, which was separate from the roughly 670-subject first cohort. Sequenced input: PBMCs. This chain is built from TRBV5-4 and TRBJ1-1; TRBD1 might be the D gene, on 5 matching bases. The TCR was taken from a young man in good health and CMV-seropositive. The DNA is as follows: TGTGCCAGCAGCCCCGGGACTGAGTTTAGGACTGAAGCTTTCTTT. It is translated as CASSPGTEFRTEAFF.